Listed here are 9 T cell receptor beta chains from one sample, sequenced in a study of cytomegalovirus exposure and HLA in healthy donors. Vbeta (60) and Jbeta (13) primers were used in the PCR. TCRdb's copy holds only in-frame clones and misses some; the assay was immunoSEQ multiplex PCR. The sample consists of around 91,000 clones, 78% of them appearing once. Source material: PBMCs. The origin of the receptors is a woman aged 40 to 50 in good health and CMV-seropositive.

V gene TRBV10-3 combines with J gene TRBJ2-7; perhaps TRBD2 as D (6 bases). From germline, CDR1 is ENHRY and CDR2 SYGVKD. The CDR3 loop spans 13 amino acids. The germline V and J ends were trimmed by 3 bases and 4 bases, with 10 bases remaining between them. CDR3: CAISDLGRYEQYF. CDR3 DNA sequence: TGTGCCATCAGTGATCTCGGGAGATACGAGCAGTACTTC.

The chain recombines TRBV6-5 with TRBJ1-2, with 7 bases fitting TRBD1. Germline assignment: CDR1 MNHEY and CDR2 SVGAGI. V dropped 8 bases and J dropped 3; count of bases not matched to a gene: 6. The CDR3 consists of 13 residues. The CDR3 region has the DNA TGTGCCAGCCTTCTAACAGGGGACTATGGCTACACCTTC. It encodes CASLLTGDYGYTF.

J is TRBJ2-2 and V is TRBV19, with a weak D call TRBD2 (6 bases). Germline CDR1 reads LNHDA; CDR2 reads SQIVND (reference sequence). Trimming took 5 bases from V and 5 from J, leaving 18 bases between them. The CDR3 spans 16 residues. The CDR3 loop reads CASSGGWDGRTGELFF. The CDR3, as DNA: TGTGCCAGTAGTGGGGGTTGGGATGGGAGGACCGGGGAGCTGTTTTTT.

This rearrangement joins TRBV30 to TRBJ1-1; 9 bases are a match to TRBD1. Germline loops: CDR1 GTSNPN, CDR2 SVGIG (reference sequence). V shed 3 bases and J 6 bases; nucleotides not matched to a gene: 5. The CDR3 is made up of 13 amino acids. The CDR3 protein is CAWRGQGQAEAFF. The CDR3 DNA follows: TGTGCCTGGAGGGGACAGGGACAGGCTGAAGCTTTCTTT.

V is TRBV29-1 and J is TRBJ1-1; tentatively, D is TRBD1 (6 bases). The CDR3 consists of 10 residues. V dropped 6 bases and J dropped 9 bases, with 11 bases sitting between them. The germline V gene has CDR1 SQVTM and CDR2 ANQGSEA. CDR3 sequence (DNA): TGCAGCGTAGGGCAGGGGCAAGCTTTCTTT. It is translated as CSVGQGQAFF.

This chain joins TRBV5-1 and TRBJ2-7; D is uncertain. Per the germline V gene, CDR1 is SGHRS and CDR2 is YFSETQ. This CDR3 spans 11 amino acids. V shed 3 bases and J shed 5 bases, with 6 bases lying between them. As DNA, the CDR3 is TGCGCCAGCAGCTACGACAACGAGCAGTACTTC. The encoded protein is CASSYDNEQYF.

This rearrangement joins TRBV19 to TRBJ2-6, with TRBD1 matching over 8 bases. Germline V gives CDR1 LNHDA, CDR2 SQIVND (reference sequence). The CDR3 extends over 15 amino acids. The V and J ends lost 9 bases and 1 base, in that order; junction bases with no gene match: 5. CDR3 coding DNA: TGTGCCAGCAGGGGGCTCAGTTCTGGGGCCAACGTCCTGACTTTC. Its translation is CASRGLSSGANVLTF. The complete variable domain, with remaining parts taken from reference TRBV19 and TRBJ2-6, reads DGGITQSPKYLFRKEGQNVTLSCEQNLNHDAMYWYRQDPGQGLRLIYYSQIVNDFQKGDIAEGYSVSREKKESFPLTVTSAQKNPTAFYLCASRGLSSGANVLTFGAGSRLTVL.

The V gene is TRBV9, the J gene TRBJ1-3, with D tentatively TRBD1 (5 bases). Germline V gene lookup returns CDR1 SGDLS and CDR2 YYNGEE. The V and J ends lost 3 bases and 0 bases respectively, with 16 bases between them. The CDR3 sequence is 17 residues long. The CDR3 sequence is CASSAHGGGPSGNTIYF. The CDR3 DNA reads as TGTGCCAGCAGCGCACACGGGGGGGGTCCCTCTGGAAACACCATATATTTT.

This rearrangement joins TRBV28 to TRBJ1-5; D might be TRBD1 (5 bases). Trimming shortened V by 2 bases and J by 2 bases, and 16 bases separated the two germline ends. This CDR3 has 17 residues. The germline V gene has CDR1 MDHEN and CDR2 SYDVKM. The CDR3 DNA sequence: TGTGCCAGCAGTTTACCAATCTTGGGGGGTGGCAATCAGCCCCAGCATTTT. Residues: CASSLPILGGGNQPQHF.